This TCR beta chain was sequenced for a study of cytomegalovirus exposure and HLA in healthy donors. Whole-study findings and limits: A later analysis reportedly found fewer N-insertions in an Asian-associated ancestry cluster than the approximately 660-donor mean. The HLA-A and HLA-B alleles of most subjects were reportedly predicted accurately from TCR beta sequences. Later, an analysis found that common viral pathogens appeared to be linked with several of the most significant clusters.

Between the trimmed V and J ends, which lost 2 bases and 0 bases, there was a span of 16 bases. Germline lookup yields CDR1 SEHNR and CDR2 FQNEAQ (reference sequence). The CDR3 extends over 18 amino acids. Donors showed nominal health when sampled, although they likely had unrecorded immune exposures. The PCR contained 60 Vbeta and 13 Jbeta primers. Repertoires were generated with immunoSEQ multiplex PCR, while TCRdb's copy carries only in-frame clones and drops some. The sample has 150,000 to 200,000 clones; around 80% are singletons. A word on this clone: Its antigen is still unknown.

Material for sequencing was PBMCs. This chain joins TRBV7-9 and TRBJ1-4; D not certain. The clonotype comes from a male donor in good health and CMV-seropositive. CDR3 protein: CASSLTVAVLTTNEKLFF. Here the CDR3 DNA reads TGTGCCAGCAGCTTAACAGTCGCAGTTCTCACAACTAATGAAAAACTGTTTTTT.